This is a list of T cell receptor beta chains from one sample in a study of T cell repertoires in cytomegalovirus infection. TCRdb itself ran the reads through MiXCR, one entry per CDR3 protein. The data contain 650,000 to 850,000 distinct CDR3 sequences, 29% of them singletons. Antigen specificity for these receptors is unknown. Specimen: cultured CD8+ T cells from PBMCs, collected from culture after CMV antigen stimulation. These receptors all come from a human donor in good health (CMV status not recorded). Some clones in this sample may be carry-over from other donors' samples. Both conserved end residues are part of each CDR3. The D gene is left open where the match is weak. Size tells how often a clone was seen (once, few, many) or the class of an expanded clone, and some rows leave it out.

cdr3_aa: CASSLNYVARLTQYF; cdr3_nt: TGTGCCAGCAGCTTAAACTACGTAGCTAGGTTAACCCAGTACTTC; j_call: TRBJ2-5; v_call: TRBV7-6; d_call: NA; clone_size: NA
cdr3_aa: CASSSNFNQPQHF; cdr3_nt: TGTGCCAGCAGTTCGAACTTCAATCAGCCCCAGCATTTT; j_call: TRBJ1-5; v_call: TRBV12-3/TRBV12-4; d_call: NA; clone_size: few
cdr3_aa: CASSYVGPTMPQHF; cdr3_nt: TGTGCCAGTAGTTATGTGGGACCTACGATGCCCCAGCATTTT; j_call: TRBJ1-5; v_call: TRBV19; d_call: NA; clone_size: NA
cdr3_aa: CASSYRVVIGLPSSYNEQFF; cdr3_nt: TGTGCCAGCAGTTACAGGGTGGTGATAGGACTCCCGAGCTCCTACAATGAGCAGTTCTTC; j_call: TRBJ2-1; v_call: TRBV6-2/TRBV6-3; d_call: NA; clone_size: NA
cdr3_aa: CASSPEGYNQPQHF; cdr3_nt: TGTGCCAGCAGCCCCGAAGGGTATAATCAGCCCCAGCATTTT; j_call: TRBJ1-5; v_call: TRBV12-3/TRBV12-4; d_call: NA; clone_size: many
cdr3_aa: CASRPPGTGNEQYF; cdr3_nt: TGTGCCAGCAGGCCCCCCGGGACAGGGAACGAGCAGTACTTC; j_call: TRBJ2-7; v_call: TRBV6-1; d_call: TRBD1; clone_size: NA
cdr3_aa: CASSIVAGTGELFF; cdr3_nt: TGTGCCAGTAGTATCGTAGCGGGCACCGGGGAGCTGTTTTTT; j_call: TRBJ2-2; v_call: TRBV19; d_call: TRBD2; clone_size: NA
cdr3_aa: CASSLGTGAVNQPQHF; cdr3_nt: TGTGCCAGCAGCTTAGGTACAGGGGCGGTCAATCAGCCCCAGCATTTT; j_call: TRBJ1-5; v_call: TRBV7-2; d_call: TRBD1; clone_size: many
cdr3_aa: CASSNIDRDNQPQHF; cdr3_nt: TGTGCCAGTAGTAATATCGACAGGGACAATCAGCCCCAGCATTTT; j_call: TRBJ1-5; v_call: TRBV19; d_call: TRBD1; clone_size: few
cdr3_aa: CASSLAAGGYNEQFF; cdr3_nt: TGTGCCAGCAGCTTAGCGGCGGGGGGATACAATGAGCAGTTCTTC; j_call: TRBJ2-1; v_call: TRBV7-9; d_call: TRBD2; clone_size: many
cdr3_aa: CASSLTSGGATGELFF; cdr3_nt: TGTGCCAGCAGCCTGACTAGCGGGGGGGCAACCGGGGAGCTGTTTTTT; j_call: TRBJ2-2; v_call: TRBV7-2; d_call: TRBD2; clone_size: many
cdr3_aa: CAISERGQGAPNEQFF; cdr3_nt: TGTGCCATCAGTGAGCGGGGACAGGGGGCGCCCAATGAGCAGTTCTTC; j_call: TRBJ2-1; v_call: TRBV10-3; d_call: TRBD1; clone_size: NA
cdr3_aa: CASSLAFQDSHEQYF; cdr3_nt: TGTGCCAGCAGCTTGGCCTTTCAGGACAGCCACGAGCAGTACTTC; j_call: TRBJ2-7; v_call: TRBV5-4; d_call: NA; clone_size: NA
cdr3_aa: CASSLHVQARYEQYF; cdr3_nt: TGTGCCAGCAGCCTTCATGTACAGGCGAGGTACGAGCAGTACTTC; j_call: TRBJ2-7; v_call: TRBV27; d_call: NA; clone_size: NA
cdr3_aa: CASSATGTQGPYNEQFF; cdr3_nt: TGTGCCAGCAGCGCTACCGGGACCCAGGGCCCGTACAATGAGCAGTTCTTC; j_call: TRBJ2-1; v_call: TRBV5-6; d_call: NA; clone_size: NA
cdr3_aa: CATSGGTGVGNEQFF; cdr3_nt: TGTGCCACCAGTGGTGGGACAGGCGTAGGCAATGAGCAGTTCTTC; j_call: TRBJ2-1; v_call: TRBV24-1; d_call: TRBD1; clone_size: few
cdr3_aa: CASSVGERQPQHF; cdr3_nt: TGTGCCAGCAGCGTAGGCGAACGGCAGCCCCAGCATTTT; j_call: TRBJ1-5; v_call: TRBV9; d_call: NA; clone_size: once
cdr3_aa: CASGLGPNEKLFF; cdr3_nt: TGTGCCAGCGGCTTGGGTCCCAATGAAAAACTGTTTTTT; j_call: TRBJ1-4; v_call: TRBV5-4; d_call: NA; clone_size: few
cdr3_aa: CASSYPSGESPLHF; cdr3_nt: TGTGCCAGCAGTTACCCGTCAGGGGAATCACCCCTCCACTTT; j_call: TRBJ1-6; v_call: TRBV6-2/TRBV6-3; d_call: NA; clone_size: NA
cdr3_aa: CASSQDSARGWYEQYF; cdr3_nt: TGCGCCAGCAGCCAAGATTCGGCACGGGGGTGGTACGAGCAGTACTTC; j_call: TRBJ2-7; v_call: TRBV4-1; d_call: NA; clone_size: NA